The next 18 T cell receptor beta chains were all read from a single sample in a study of blood T cell repertoires in COVID-19. Clones were sequenced by immunoSEQ multiplex PCR, and TCRdb holds only the in-frame ones, with some missing. The table records some 130,000 clones, around nine tenths of them present only once. Sequenced: peripheral blood. These receptors were collected from a woman aged 65 to 85 with COVID-19, enrolled during active disease.

The genes are TRBV30 and TRBJ2-2; no clear D gene. CDR1 and CDR2 (germline): GTSNPN, SVGIG (reference sequence). This CDR3 has 13 amino acids. The CDR3 spells CVLMTGNTGELFF. Written as DNA, the CDR3 is TGTGTACTAATGACCGGGAACACCGGGGAGCTGTTTTTT.

The V call is TRBV11-2, the J call TRBJ2-2, with TRBD2 matching 8 bases. J lost 7 bases, V lost 5 bases, and 15 bases had no gene match. Germline V gene lookup returns CDR1 SGHAT and CDR2 FQNNGV. The CDR3 has 17 amino acids. CDR3 residues: CASSPGGGRIRGGELFF. The CDR3 DNA reads as TGTGCCAGCAGCCCCGGCGGGGGGCGTATCCGGGGCGGGGAGCTGTTTTTT.

The rearrangement joins TRBV5-4 to TRBJ2-1; 9 positions match TRBD2. Germline-derived CDR1 and CDR2 are SGHNT and YYREEE (reference sequence). After removal of 5 bases from V and 8 bases from J, the junction contained 14 bases not matched to a gene. This CDR3 is built from 16 residues. Here the CDR3 DNA reads TGTGCCAGCAGTCGCCCGGGAGGTGCGGGGGGGTATGAGCAGTTCTTC. Protein: CASSRPGGAGGYEQFF. The full variable domain, rest sourced from reference TRBV5-4 and TRBJ2-1, is ETGVTQSPTHLIKTRGQQVTLRCSSQSGHNTVSWYQQALGQGPQFIFQYYREEENGRGNFPPRFSGLQFPNYSSELNVNALELDDSALYLCASSRPGGAGGYEQFFGPGTRLTVL.

V gene TRBV6-2 or TRBV6-3 combines with J gene TRBJ1-6; 7 bases are shared with TRBD1. The germline V gene encodes CDR1 MNHEY and CDR2 SVGEGT. CDR3 size: 15 residues. Trimming removed 6 bases from V and 7 bases from J; junction bases left unmatched: 9. The CDR3 region is CASSRDRAGNSPLHF. The CDR3 nucleotides read TGTGCCAGCAGCCGTGACAGGGCGGGGAATTCACCCCTCCACTTT.

The chain recombines TRBV3-1 (or the pseudogene TRBV3-2) with TRBJ2-5, with TRBD2 matching over 7 bases. Germline CDR1 LGHDT, CDR2 YNNKEL (reference sequence). The CDR3 totals 17 residues. V lost 0 bases to trimming and J lost 1 base; unmatched junction nucleotides: 8. The CDR3 sequence is CASSQDRAGILQETQYF. CDR3 sequence (DNA): TGTGCCAGCAGCCAAGATCGAGCGGGGATACTCCAAGAGACCCAGTACTTC.

The rearrangement joins TRBV28 to TRBJ2-7; no reliable D call. In germline, CDR1 is MDHEN, CDR2 SYDVKM. CDR3 length: 12 amino acids. V lost 4 bases, J lost 0 bases, and 4 bases lay in between. CDR3 residues: CASSSSSYEQYF. The CDR3 region has the DNA TGTGCCAGCAGTTCCAGCTCCTACGAGCAGTACTTC. The full variable domain, completed using reference TRBV28 and TRBJ2-7, is DVKVTQSSRYLVKRTGEKVFLECVQDMDHENMFWYRQDPGLGLRLIYFSYDVKMKEKGDIPEGYSVSREKKERFSLILESASTNQTSMYLCASSSSSYEQYFGPGTRLTVT.

This chain connects TRBV19 to TRBJ2-1, with D perhaps TRBD2 (5 bases). Looked up from germline, CDR1 is LNHDA and CDR2 is SQIVND (reference sequence). The V end lost 5 bases, the J end lost 0 bases, and 17 bases lay between the germline ends. CDR3 length: 17 residues. In DNA, the CDR3 is TGTGCCAGTAGTTCGAGTGGGATAGCGAGCTCCTACAATGAGCAGTTCTTC. This codes for CASSSSGIASSYNEQFF.

The chain couples TRBV6-5 to TRBJ1-2; D is undetermined. Trimming pared 4 bases from V and 3 bases from J, leaving 6 bases between. CDR3 size: 12 residues. In germline, CDR1 is MNHEY, CDR2 SVGAGI. The CDR3 sequence: CASSSGDYGYTF. The DNA of the CDR3 is TGTGCCAGCAGTTCCGGGGACTATGGCTACACCTTC.

The chain has TRBV5-4 and TRBJ1-2; D is ambiguous. Trimming took 4 bases from V and 5 from J, leaving 9 bases between them. CDR1 and CDR2 from the germline V gene are SGHNT and YYREEE (reference sequence). This CDR3 is built from 12 residues. The CDR3 region is CASSIDRYGYTF. The CDR3 DNA is TGTGCCAGCAGCATAGATCGTTATGGCTACACCTTC.

The V and J genes are TRBV12-3 or TRBV12-4 and TRBJ2-7; D may be TRBD2 (5 bases). The length of the CDR3 is 13 residues. The V end lost 5 bases, the J end lost 7 bases, and 15 bases lay between the germline ends. In DNA form, the CDR3 reads TGTGCCAGCAGTGGCTACGGAAGGAGGGAGCAGTACTTC. Protein sequence: CASSGYGRREQYF.

This clone appeared a few times. The chain recombines TRBV30 with TRBJ1-2; D remains ambiguous. Germline V gene sequence: CDR1 GTSNPN, CDR2 SVGIG (reference sequence). The length of the CDR3 is 12 residues. V shed 1 base and J shed 5 bases, with 8 bases lying between them. For the CDR3, the DNA is TGTGCCTGGAGTGGTTCGGGGTATGGCTACACCTTC. Residues: CAWSGSGYGYTF.

This chain joins TRBV4-2 and TRBJ2-1; tentative D call: TRBD1 (7 bases). V was clipped by 0 bases and J by 1 base, with 10 bases between them. Germline CDR1 reads LGHNA; CDR2 reads YNFKEQ. CDR3 length equals 16 residues. CDR3 in DNA: TGTGCCAGCAGCCAAGAACCAGGGGGGTCCTACAATGAGCAGTTCTTC. This translates into CASSQEPGGSYNEQFF.

About this clone itself: With a much larger clone just one base away, this may be a read error. This specimen includes other DNA sequences encoding the same CDR3. This chain links TRBV6-6 with TRBJ2-1; D is perhaps TRBD2 (5 bases). Germline V gene sequence: CDR1 MNHNY, CDR2 SVGAGI (reference sequence). The length of the CDR3 is 14 residues. CDR3 sequence: CASDPSTGINEQFF. The CDR3 bases are TGTGCTAGCGACCCCTCAACCGGGATCAATGAGCAGTTCTTC.

The V gene is TRBV19, the J gene TRBJ2-1; perhaps TRBD2 as D (5 bases). The length of the CDR3 is 11 residues. Germline CDR1 is LNHDA and CDR2 is SQIVND (reference sequence). With 5 bases removed from V and 8 bases from J, the gap between germline ends came to 7 bases. DNA for the CDR3: TGTGCCAGTAGTGAGGGCTATGAGCAGTTCTTC. It is translated as CASSEGYEQFF.

Of note for this clone: One end of the junction is discordant with germline, which a read error may explain. The chain recombines TRBV23-1 with TRBJ1-5; D ambiguous. TRBV23-1 is reported as an ORF; its role is uncertain. The CDR3 loop spans 11 amino acids. CDR3 in amino acids: CASSRTAGDNF. The CDR3 nucleotides read TGCGCCAGCAGTCGCACGGCCGGCGACAATTTT.

The chain joins TRBV6-1 to TRBJ1-1; 7 nucleotides align to TRBD1. Germline V gene sequence: CDR1 MNHNS, CDR2 SASEGT. CDR3 length equals 15 residues. Trimming removed 2 bases from V and 5 bases from J; junction bases left unmatched: 8. This CDR3 reads CASSEYGRGWTEAFF. The CDR3 DNA sequence: TGTGCCAGCAGTGAATATGGCAGGGGGTGGACTGAAGCTTTCTTT.

This sequence joins TRBV6-1 and TRBJ2-4; D call uncertain. The germline V gene encodes CDR1 MNHNS and CDR2 SASEGT. The CDR3 length is 15 residues. V lost 0 bases to trimming and J lost 3 bases, with 9 bases between them. Here the CDR3 DNA reads TGTGCCAGCAGTGAAGCCCTTATCTACAAAAACATTCAGTACTTC. It is translated as CASSEALIYKNIQYF.

The CDR3 reads CASSLVGGGGEKLFF. As DNA, the CDR3 is TGTGCCAGCAGCTTAGTTGGGGGGGGAGGTGAAAAACTGTTTTTT. The V gene is TRBV7-8, the J gene TRBJ1-4; D is perhaps TRBD1 (5 bases). Germline loops: CDR1 SGHVS, CDR2 FQNEAQ. There are 15 residues in the CDR3. V lost 1 base, J lost 7 bases, and 13 bases lay in between.